This T cell receptor (beta chain) was captured in a study of Ad26.COV2.S vaccination and SARS-CoV-2 variants. At the level of the study: The donor participated in the COV1001 trial, in its Ad26.COV2.S arm.

This CDR3 is built from 15 residues. V shed 5 bases and J shed 5 bases, with 16 bases lying between them. From germline, CDR1 is LNHDA and CDR2 SQIVND (reference sequence). Stated treatment: roughly 20 received Ad26.COV2.S at low or high dose, single or two shots; about five received placebo; per-sample allocation not given. Day 63 after the first vaccine or placebo injection was the time point for sampling. The data were produced by immunoSEQ multiplex PCR, yet TCRdb's version contains in-frame clones alone and is incomplete. The table has about 330,000 clones, roughly nine tenths seen once. This chain connects TRBV19 to TRBJ1-3; no reliable D call. Source: peripheral blood, taken in a trial of Ad26.COV2.S vaccine versus placebo. This sequence originates from a person between 18 and 60 years old who received the Ad26.COV2.S COVID-19 vaccine or a placebo. In nucleotides, the CDR3 is TGTGCCAGTAGTCCCCTTGGGGATCTGCGAAACACCATATATTTT. It yields the protein CASSPLGDLRNTIYF.